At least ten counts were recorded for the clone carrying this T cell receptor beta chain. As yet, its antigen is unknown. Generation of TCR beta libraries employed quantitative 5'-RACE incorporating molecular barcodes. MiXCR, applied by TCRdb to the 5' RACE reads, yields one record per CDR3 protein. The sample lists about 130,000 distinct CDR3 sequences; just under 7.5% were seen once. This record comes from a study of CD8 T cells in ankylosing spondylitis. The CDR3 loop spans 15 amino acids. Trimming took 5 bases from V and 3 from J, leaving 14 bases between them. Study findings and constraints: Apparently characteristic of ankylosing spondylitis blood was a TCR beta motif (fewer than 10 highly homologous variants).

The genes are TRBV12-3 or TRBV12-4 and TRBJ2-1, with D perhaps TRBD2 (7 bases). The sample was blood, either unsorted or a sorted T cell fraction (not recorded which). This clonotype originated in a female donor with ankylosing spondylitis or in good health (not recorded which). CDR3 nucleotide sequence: TGTGCCAGCAGTCCCCGGGGGGCCAACTACAATGAGCAGTTCTTC. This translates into CASSPRGANYNEQFF.